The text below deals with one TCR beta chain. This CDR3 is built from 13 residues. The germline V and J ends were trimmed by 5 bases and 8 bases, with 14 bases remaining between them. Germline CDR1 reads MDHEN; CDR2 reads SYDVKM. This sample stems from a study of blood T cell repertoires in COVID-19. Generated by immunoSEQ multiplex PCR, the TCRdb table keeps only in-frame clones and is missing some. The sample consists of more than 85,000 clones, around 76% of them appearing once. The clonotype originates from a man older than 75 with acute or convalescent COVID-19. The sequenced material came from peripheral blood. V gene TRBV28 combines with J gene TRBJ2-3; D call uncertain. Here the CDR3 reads CASSPSALTTQYF. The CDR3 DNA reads TGTGCCAGCAGTCCCTCCGCACTCACTACGCAGTATTTT. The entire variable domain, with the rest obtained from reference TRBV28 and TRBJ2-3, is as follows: DVKVTQSSRYLVKRTGEKVFLECVQDMDHENMFWYRQDPGLGLRLIYFSYDVKMKEKGDIPEGYSVSREKKERFSLILESASTNQTSMYLCASSPSALTTQYFGPGTRLTVL.